This TCR beta chain was sequenced during a study of blood T cell repertoires in COVID-19. Study at large: Material from acute and convalescent COVID-19 was sourced from the United States, Italy and Spain. T cells, B-cell-depleted T cells, or PBMCs provided the cDNA or gDNA that served as material.

The V gene end was trimmed by 3 bases and the J gene end by 6 bases; junction bases not matched to a gene: 11. Per germline, CDR1 DFQATT and CDR2 SNEGSKA (reference sequence). This CDR3 has 16 residues. Generated by immunoSEQ multiplex PCR, the TCRdb table keeps only in-frame clones and is missing some. The sample has 75,000 to 100,000 clones; around 86% are singletons. Sequencing was done on a sample of peripheral blood. This rearrangement joins TRBV20-1 to TRBJ1-5; 10 positions match TRBD1. The sequence came from a woman older than 75 with acute or convalescent COVID-19. Written as DNA, the CDR3 is TGCAGTGCTAGTCGGGCCGGGACAGGGGTCTCTCAGCCCCAGCATTTT. Its protein product is CSASRAGTGVSQPQHF.